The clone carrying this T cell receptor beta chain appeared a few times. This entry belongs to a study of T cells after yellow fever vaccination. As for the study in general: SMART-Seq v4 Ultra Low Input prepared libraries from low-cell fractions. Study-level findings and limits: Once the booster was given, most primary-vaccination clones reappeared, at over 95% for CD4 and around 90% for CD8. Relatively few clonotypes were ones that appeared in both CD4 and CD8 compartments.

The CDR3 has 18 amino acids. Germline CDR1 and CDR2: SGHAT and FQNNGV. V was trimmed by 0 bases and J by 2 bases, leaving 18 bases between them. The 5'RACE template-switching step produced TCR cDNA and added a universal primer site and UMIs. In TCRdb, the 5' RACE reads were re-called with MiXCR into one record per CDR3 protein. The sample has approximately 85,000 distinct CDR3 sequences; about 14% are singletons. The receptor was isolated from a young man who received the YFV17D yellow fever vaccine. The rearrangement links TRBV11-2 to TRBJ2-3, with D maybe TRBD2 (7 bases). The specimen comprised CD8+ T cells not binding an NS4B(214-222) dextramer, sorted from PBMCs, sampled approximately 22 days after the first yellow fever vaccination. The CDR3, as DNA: TGTGCCAGCAGCTTAGAAGGCTTGTGGGGGGGCCTCACAGATACGCAGTATTTT. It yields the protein CASSLEGLWGGLTDTQYF. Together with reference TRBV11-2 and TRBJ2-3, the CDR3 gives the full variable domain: EAGVAQSPRYKIIEKRQSVAFWCNPISGHATLYWYQQILGQGPKLLIQFQNNGVVDDSQLPKDRFSAERLKGVDSTLKIQPAKLEDSAVYLCASSLEGLWGGLTDTQYFGPGTRLTVL.